This record looks at one T cell receptor beta chain sequence and its context. Its antigen is not identified. The sample comes from a study of T cell responses to AZD1222 COVID-19 vaccine. Produced via immunoSEQ multiplex PCR; TCRdb's table is partial and in-frame only. The table shows roughly 100,000 clones, with 88% occurring only once. V was pared by 2 bases and J by 8 bases, with 9 bases between. The CDR3 is 11 amino acids. Germline assignment: CDR1 SQVTM and CDR2 ANQGSEA. Study results and limitations: Just a handful of AZD1222 recipients tested seropositive at baseline.

The chain couples TRBV29-1 to TRBJ1-2; D is ambiguous. The origin of this receptor is an adult who received the AZD1222 COVID-19 vaccine. This sample comprised peripheral blood, obtained 28 days after the second AZD1222 dose. CDR3 sequence (DNA): TGCAGCGTTGAAAACGAGTGGGGCTACACCTTC. This sequence encodes CSVENEWGYTF.